These 8 T cell receptor beta chains came from one sample sequenced in a study of OX40 agonist ivuxolimab in advanced cancers. Only in-frame clones appear in the TCRdb table, and some are missing; sequencing was by immunoSEQ multiplex PCR. Among tens of thousands of clones listed, 80% to 90% were seen once. The input for sequencing was CD4+ or CD8+ T cells sorted from blood, taken in a trial of the OX40 agonist ivuxolimab. The receptors were gathered from an adult with an advanced solid tumor such as melanoma, head and neck, liver or kidney cancer.

The gene calls are TRBV6-1 and TRBJ2-7; tentatively, D is TRBD1 or TRBD2 (6 bases each). The CDR3 runs 15 residues. V dropped 7 bases and J dropped 6 bases, with 22 bases sitting between them. Germline CDR1 and CDR2: MNHNS and SASEGT. The CDR3 loop reads CASTEGGWQLSEQYF. CDR3 in DNA: TGTGCCAGCACCGAGGGGGGATGGCAATTGAGCGAGCAGTACTTC.

The chain joins TRBV19 to TRBJ1-1; 7 bases are a match to TRBD1. The germline gives CDR1 LNHDA, CDR2 SQIVND (reference sequence). The CDR3 runs to 16 residues. The V and J ends lost 4 bases and 0 bases, in that order; junction bases with no gene match: 8. The chain's CDR3 is CASSTTGTALNTEAFF. The CDR3 DNA follows: TGTGCCAGTAGTACAACCGGGACAGCATTGAACACTGAAGCTTTCTTT.

The chain has TRBV27 and TRBJ1-2; D not resolved. CDR1 MNHEY and CDR2 SMNVEV come from the germline V gene (reference sequence). This CDR3 region has 13 residues. The V end was cut by 4 bases, the J end by 8 bases, with 14 bases between. CDR3 coding DNA: TGTGCCAGCAGTTCCCTTAACAATCGGGGCTACACCTTC. It yields the protein CASSSLNNRGYTF.

The chain carries TRBV5-5 and TRBJ2-3; D remains ambiguous. V lost 4 bases and J lost 6, with 9 bases in between. The CDR3 covers 12 residues. Per the germline V gene, CDR1 is SGHKS and CDR2 is YYEKEE (reference sequence). The CDR3 sequence is CASSRFGDTQYF. The CDR3 coding sequence is TGTGCCAGCAGCAGGTTCGGGGATACGCAGTATTTT.

This clone was seen just once. The rearrangement joins TRBV7-3 to TRBJ2-2; D may match TRBD1 or TRBD2 (5 bases each). Trimming left V 2 bases short and J 7 bases short, with 11 bases between. The CDR3 is made up of 14 amino acids. CDR1 and CDR2 (germline): SGHTA, FQGTGA. The CDR3 loop is CASSLQGAVGELFF. The DNA of the CDR3 is TGTGCCAGCAGCTTACAGGGAGCGGTCGGGGAGCTGTTTTTT. Combining the CDR3 with reference TRBV7-3 and TRBJ2-2 gives the whole variable domain GAGVSQTPSNKVTEKGKYVELRCDPISGHTALYWYRQSLGQGPEFLIYFQGTGAADDSGLPNDRFFAVRPEGSVSTLKIQRTERGDSAVYLCASSLQGAVGELFFGEGSRLTVL.

The rearrangement joins TRBV7-9 to TRBJ2-5; the D gene is possibly TRBD2 (6 bases). V was cut by 5 bases and J by 5 bases, with 18 bases left in between. The CDR3 covers 15 residues. Germline V lookup: CDR1 SEHNR, CDR2 FQNEAQ (reference sequence). The CDR3 sequence is CASSPRSGGGETQYF. CDR3 bases: TGTGCCAGCAGCCCCAGGTCGGGCGGAGGGGAGACCCAGTACTTC.

The chain is built from TRBV7-9 and TRBJ2-1, with a possible D match to TRBD2 (5 bases). Germline CDR1 is SEHNR and CDR2 is FQNEAQ (reference sequence). The CDR3 is 15 residues long. V dropped 1 base and J dropped 6 bases, with 13 bases sitting between them. CDR3 in amino acids: CASSLGLLPTNEQFF. The CDR3 DNA reads as TGTGCCAGCAGCTTAGGACTATTACCTACCAATGAGCAGTTCTTC.

The chain joins TRBV5-1 to TRBJ1-4; D is uncertain. The CDR3 loop spans 16 amino acids. Germline V gene lookup returns CDR1 SGHRS and CDR2 YFSETQ. V was cut by 0 bases and J by 6 bases, with 15 bases left in between. The CDR3 DNA follows: TGCGCCAGCAGCTTGGAGGCAGTTGACCGTTATGAAAAACTGTTTTTT. Its protein is CASSLEAVDRYEKLFF.